What follows describes a single TCR beta chain. Its antigen is unidentified. A second PCR of roughly 7 to 11 cycles used a sample-barcoded 5' primer and a J-beta primer mix. Every sample produced at least 2.5 million CDR3-containing paired-end reads. A single record per CDR3 protein comes from TCRdb applying MiXCR to the 5' RACE reads. The table lists about a million distinct CDR3 sequences, about 48% of them singletons. The data derive from a study of blood T cells in healthy people across ages. Study-wide results and caveats: Estimates of total diversity, which came from one million sequenced T cells, were considered to be underestimates. TCR beta diversity correlated strongly with naive T cell percentage.

Germline values: CDR1 SGDLS, CDR2 YYNGEE. There are 18 residues in the CDR3. The chain employs TRBV9 and TRBJ2-5; 10 nucleotides line up with TRBD1. The closer fit of TRBJ2-7 to the DNA end suggests the J call may be wrong. Material for sequencing was blood. The TCR comes from a man under 40 in good health. The chain's CDR3 is CASSDIPNYGTGVGEQYF. For the CDR3, the DNA is TGTGCCAGCAGCGATATCCCCAACTACGGGACAGGGGTTGGCGAGCAGTACTTC.